The entry below describes one T cell receptor beta chain. The antigen is undetermined. The CDR3 consists of 15 residues. Germline lookup yields CDR1 SGHVS and CDR2 FNYEAQ. V lost 2 bases and J lost 3, with 12 bases in between. These data belong to a study of T cells in Graves' hyperthyroidism and ophthalmopathy. Study-wide findings and caveats: Researchers found most expanded thyroid clonotypes above 0.001 in blood as well.

There were TCR beta CDR3 regions amplified from RNA transcripts. HTBI primers were the set used in a first-round RT-PCR of the TCR CDR3. Via MiXCR, TCRdb re-called the multiplex PCR reads, giving one row per CDR3 protein. The repertoire consists of around 400,000 distinct CDR3 sequences, with around 15% occurring once and the leading ten covering approximately 19%. Patients were excluded for uncontrolled infection, other autoimmune disease, pregnancy or lactation. Extraction of PBMCs used roughly 10 ml of fresh peripheral blood. This chain joins TRBV7-6 and TRBJ2-3; D gene unclear. Sequenced sample: blood. The source of this sequence is a woman aged 55-70 years with Graves' ophthalmopathy. CDR3: CASSLIPGATDTQYF. The CDR3 DNA follows: TGTGCCAGCAGCTTAATTCCGGGTGCAACAGATACGCAGTATTTT.